The 15 T cell receptor beta chains given below trace back to one sample, sequenced in a study of cytomegalovirus exposure and HLA in healthy donors. Both 60 Vbeta primers and 13 Jbeta primers went into the PCR. Profiling relied on immunoSEQ multiplex PCR, and the TCRdb table lists in-frame clones only, not all of them. The profile shows approximately 200,000 clones, roughly 85% of them singletons. Sequencing used PBMCs. The receptors were sampled from a woman aged 45-60 years in good health and CMV-seronegative.

This clone has just one count. The gene calls are TRBV18 and TRBJ1-2; 9 positions match TRBD1. From germline, CDR1 is KGHSH and CDR2 LQKENI. The CDR3 extends over 15 amino acids. With V trimmed by 3 bases and J by 4 bases, 6 bases remained unmatched. The CDR3 coding sequence is TGTGCCAGCTCACCTCGACAGGGGGGTAGCTATGGCTACACCTTC. Protein: CASSPRQGGSYGYTF.

The chain joins TRBV28 to TRBJ2-7; 8 positions match TRBD2. The CDR3 spans 14 residues. Germline V CDR1 and CDR2: MDHEN, SYDVKM. Trimming at V came to 8 bases and at J to 1 base, leaving 7 bases not matched to a gene. The CDR3 coding sequence is TGTGCCAGCCAGCTTCTAGCGGGTTCCTACGAGCAGTACTTC. Its translation is CASQLLAGSYEQYF.

The rearrangement joins TRBV10-2 to TRBJ2-1; 13 positions agree with TRBD2. This CDR3 spans 14 amino acids. Germline V gene data show CDR1 as WSHSY and CDR2 as SAAADI. The V segment lost 9 bases and the J segment 6 bases; nucleotides outside the gene matches: 5. CDR3 nucleotide sequence: TGCGCCAGTAGAGGACTAGCGGGGGTCAATGAGCAGTTCTTC. This encodes CASRGLAGVNEQFF.

The V call is TRBV30, the J call TRBJ2-2; possibly TRBD1 for D (5 bases). V was clipped by 0 bases and J by 6 bases, with 8 bases between them. The CDR3 sequence is 13 residues long. CDR1 and CDR2 from the germline V gene are GTSNPN and SVGIG (reference sequence). The DNA for the CDR3 is TGTGCCTGGAGTGTACTGGGGCCCGGGGAGCTGTTTTTT. Protein sequence: CAWSVLGPGELFF.

V and J are TRBV29-1 and TRBJ1-2; TRBD1 might be the D (6 bases). V was trimmed by 4 bases and J by 8 bases, leaving 14 bases between them. The CDR3 contains 12 residues. The germline CDR1 and CDR2 sequences are SQVTM and ANQGSEA. CDR3: CSVALQRGGYTF. CDR3 nucleotide sequence: TGCAGCGTTGCACTCCAAAGGGGGGGCTACACCTTC.

This clone occurred a few times. The chain has TRBV27 and TRBJ2-5; 7 nucleotides agree with TRBD1. V lost 0 bases to trimming and J lost 4 bases; unmatched junction nucleotides: 5. CDR1 and CDR2 (germline): MNHEY, SMNVEV (reference sequence). CDR3 length: 15 amino acids. CDR3 sequence: CASSLSKTGLETQYF. Written as DNA, the CDR3 is TGTGCCAGCAGTTTATCAAAGACAGGGTTAGAGACCCAGTACTTC.

This clone came up a few times. The rearrangement joins TRBV7-9 to TRBJ2-2, with D unclear. The CDR3 is 16 residues long. V lost 1 base, J lost 4 bases, and 13 bases lay in between. Per germline, CDR1 SEHNR and CDR2 FQNEAQ (reference sequence). CDR3 sequence: CASSLGSGFFTGELFF. CDR3 sequence (DNA): TGTGCCAGCAGCTTAGGGTCCGGGTTTTTCACCGGGGAGCTGTTTTTT.

This rearrangement joins TRBV4-1 to TRBJ2-7; TRBD2 matches 12 bases. The germline V gene encodes CDR1 MGHRA and CDR2 YSYEKL. The CDR3 has 16 residues. V shed 4 bases and J 0 bases; nucleotides not matched to a gene: 4. In nucleotides, the CDR3 is TGCGCCAGCAGCCCATGGACTAGCGGGACCTCCTACGAGCAGTACTTC. This sequence encodes CASSPWTSGTSYEQYF.

The chain is built from TRBV14 and TRBJ2-7, with 12 bases fitting TRBD2. The CDR3 runs to 14 residues. The germline V gene encodes CDR1 SGHDN and CDR2 FVKESK. The ends lost 4 bases at V and 4 bases at J; junction bases unmatched: 2. CDR3 amino acids: CASSPTSGSYEQYF. The CDR3 DNA sequence: TGTGCCAGCAGCCCGACTAGCGGGAGTTACGAGCAGTACTTC.

This clone appeared a single time. The V and J genes are TRBV2 and TRBJ2-5; D perhaps matches TRBD2 (5 bases). The CDR3 is 13 amino acids. V was shortened by 4 bases and J by 11 bases, with 17 bases between the two germline ends. CDR1 and CDR2 (germline): SNHLY, FYNNEI. The CDR3 region is CASSAGSLGEQYF. DNA of the CDR3: TGTGCCAGCAGTGCGGGCAGCCTCGGGGAGCAGTACTTC.

The V call is TRBV18, the J call TRBJ1-1; perhaps TRBD1 as D (5 bases). CDR3 length: 14 amino acids. V was shortened by 1 base and J by 5 bases, with 11 bases between the two germline ends. CDR1 is KGHSH, CDR2 LQKENI, per germline. The CDR3 sequence is CASSPRIRDTEAFF. CDR3 sequence (DNA): TGTGCCAGCTCACCACGAATCAGGGATACTGAAGCTTTCTTT.

This clone was detected only a few times. The chain recombines TRBV19 with TRBJ2-1, with 10 bases matching TRBD2. There are 17 residues in the CDR3. Germline CDR1 is LNHDA and CDR2 is SQIVND (reference sequence). CDR3 region: CASSGLAGAVGYNEQFF. The CDR3 DNA is TGTGCATCCTCCGGCCTAGCGGGAGCGGTGGGATACAATGAGCAGTTCTTC.

The chain has TRBV19 and TRBJ1-4, with D possibly being TRBD1 (5 bases). Germline CDR1 and CDR2: LNHDA and SQIVND (reference sequence). CDR3 length equals 15 residues. V was clipped by 1 base and J by 8 bases, with 14 bases between them. The CDR3 nucleotides read TGTGCCAGTAGTATAGCCCGGACAAGGGGCGAAAAACTGTTTTTT. This codes for CASSIARTRGEKLFF.

This chain connects TRBV27 to TRBJ2-5; 7 positions match TRBD1. This CDR3 is built from 15 residues. Trimming cost V 6 bases and J 4 bases; bases outside gene matches: 11. Per the germline V gene, CDR1 is MNHEY and CDR2 is SMNVEV (reference sequence). The CDR3 protein is CASSQPDRDGETQYF. CDR3 sequence (DNA): TGTGCCAGCAGCCAACCCGACAGGGACGGAGAGACCCAGTACTTC.

The rearrangement joins TRBV7-9 to TRBJ2-3; tentatively, D is TRBD1 (7 bases). Trimming cost V 6 bases and J 4 bases, with 11 bases left between them. The CDR3 runs 13 residues. Germline CDR1 SEHNR, CDR2 FQNEAQ (reference sequence). The DNA for the CDR3 is TGTGCCAGCAGTCCAGGGGGGTCAGATACGCAGTATTTT. Its translation is CASSPGGSDTQYF.